This is a list of T cell receptor beta chains from one sample in a study of shared clonotypes between healthy human individuals. The table came from immunoSEQ multiplex PCR; TCRdb's copy has only in-frame clones and leaves some out. The sample lists some 2.1 million clones, approximately 95% seen once, with more than 0.95% in the top ten. The source material was naive CD8+ T cells sorted from blood. The receptors shown here come from a man aged 18-30 years in good health. Each CDR3 is given with its conserved first and last residue. D genes are given only for firm matches. Not every row has a clone size; where given, it reads once, few, many or a size class.

abundance	len	j_gene	d_gene	v_gene	CDR3nt	CDR3aa
.	19	TRBJ2-2	TRBD2	TRBV7-9	TGTGCCAGCAGCGTAGGGACTAGCGGGATCGGAACGAACACCGGGGAGCTGTTTTTT	CASSVGTSGIGTNTGELFF
.	14	TRBJ1-5	.	TRBV18	TGTGCCAGCTCACCATGGTCAGGGGATCAGCCCCAGCATTTT	CASSPWSGDQPQHF
.	12	TRBJ2-7	.	TRBV30	TGTGCCTGGAGCGCCCTAGGCTACGAGCAGTACTTC	CAWSALGYEQYF
.	11	TRBJ1-1	.	TRBV7-9	TGTGCCAGCGGCACGTCCACTGAAGCTTTCTTT	CASGTSTEAFF
.	17	TRBJ2-3	TRBD2	TRBV28	TGTGCCAGCAGTTCAGGACTAGCGGGGGCCCCCACAGATACGCAGTATTTT	CASSSGLAGAPTDTQYF
.	16	TRBJ2-3	TRBD2	TRBV7-7	TGTGCTAGCAGCTCCGGGACTAGCGGGCCCACAGATACGCAGTATTTT	CASSSGTSGPTDTQYF
.	14	TRBJ2-7	.	TRBV4-1	TGCGCCAGCAGCCAGCCACAGGGATCCTACGAGCAGTACTTC	CASSQPQGSYEQYF
.	12	TRBJ1-2	TRBD1	TRBV29-1	TGCAGCGTGGGGACAGGGAACTATGGCTACACCTTC	CSVGTGNYGYTF
.	12	TRBJ2-1	.	TRBV11-2	TGTGCCAGCAGCTTAGTCATAAATGAGCAGTTCTTC	CASSLVINEQFF
.	15	TRBJ2-7	.	TRBV10-3	TGTGCCATCAGCGACGTGGAGTGGGTCTCCTACGAGCAGTACTTC	CAISDVEWVSYEQYF
.	12	TRBJ1-6	.	TRBV30	TGTGCCCTCGGCAGGGGAAATTCACCCCTCCACTTT	CALGRGNSPLHF
once	16	TRBJ2-1	TRBD2	TRBV4-3	TGCGCCAGCAGCCAAGATTCCAGGCTAGCGGGCGGTGAGCAGTTCTTC	CASSQDSRLAGGEQFF
once	14	TRBJ2-5	TRBD1	TRBV7-6	TGTGCCAGCAGCTCGACAGGGGCTCAAGAGACCCAGTACTTC	CASSSTGAQETQYF
.	13	TRBJ1-3	.	TRBV7-9	TGTGCCAGCAGCCCGGCCAATGGGAACACCATATATTTT	CASSPANGNTIYF
.	14	TRBJ2-2	.	TRBV6-6	TGTGCCAGCAGTTACACGTTAGACACCGGGGAGCTGTTTTTT	CASSYTLDTGELFF
.	13	TRBJ2-2	.	TRBV11-2	TGTGCCAGCAGCTTAGATCTTTCCGGGGAGCTGTTTTTT	CASSLDLSGELFF
.	18	TRBJ2-1	.	TRBV4-1	TGCGCCAGCAGCCAAGGGGGCCACCCCTCCCCCTCCTACAATGAGCAGTTCTTC	CASSQGGHPSPSYNEQFF
.	16	TRBJ2-3	.	TRBV6-6	TGTGCCAGCAGTTACTCCGGAGCGCATAACACAGATACGCAGTATTTT	CASSYSGAHNTDTQYF
.	16	TRBJ2-5	.	TRBV7-9	TGTGCCAGCAGTACCAACAGGGAGAGGGTCCGAGAGACCCAGTACTTC	CASSTNRERVRETQYF
.	17	TRBJ2-4	.	TRBV4-3	TGCGCCAGCAGCCAGGACCAATCAGGGCTGACCAAAAACATTCAGTACTTC	CASSQDQSGLTKNIQYF
.	14	TRBJ1-5	TRBD1	TRBV6-1	TGTGCCAGCAGGTCGGGACAGTACAATCAGCCCCAGCATTTT	CASRSGQYNQPQHF
.	13	TRBJ1-1	.	TRBV19	TGTGCCAGTAAGATAGGGGACAACACTGAAGCTTTCTTT	CASKIGDNTEAFF
.	16	TRBJ2-7	TRBD2	TRBV5-6	TGTGCCAGCGGAACCTTATTAGCGGGGGCCACCTACGAGCAGTACTTC	CASGTLLAGATYEQYF
.	16	TRBJ2-7	TRBD1	TRBV27	TGTGCCAGCAGTTTTGGCCCGGGACAGGGACGCTACGAGCAGTACTTC	CASSFGPGQGRYEQYF
.	14	TRBJ1-2	.	TRBV6-5	TGTGCCAGCAGTTACGGAGGGGAGGACTATGGCTACACCTTC	CASSYGGEDYGYTF
once	15	TRBJ2-7	.	TRBV27	TGTGCCAGCAGTTTATCGACAGTAAACTCCTACGAGCAGTACTTC	CASSLSTVNSYEQYF
.	15	TRBJ2-7	.	TRBV11-2	TGTGCCAGCAGCTTAGTCGGCGTCAGAAACTACGAGCAGTACTTC	CASSLVGVRNYEQYF
.	11	TRBJ2-3	.	TRBV5-4	TGTGCCAGCAGCGCTACAGATACGCAGTATTTT	CASSATDTQYF
once	16	TRBJ1-1	.	TRBV27	TGTGCCAGCGGTTACACAGGGCTTCGTGGGAACACTGAAGCTTTCTTT	CASGYTGLRGNTEAFF
.	15	TRBJ2-1	TRBD2	TRBV5-6	TGTGCCAGCAGCCTGGGACTAGCGGGTTACAATGAGCAGTTCTTC	CASSLGLAGYNEQFF
.	13	TRBJ2-7	.	TRBV29-1	TGCAGCGTCGCCGGGACCACTTCCTACGAGCAGTACTTC	CSVAGTTSYEQYF
.	15	TRBJ2-1	TRBD2	TRBV5-1	TGCGCCAGCAGCTTGGCGGGAGGCCTATACAATGAGCAGTTCTTC	CASSLAGGLYNEQFF
.	17	TRBJ1-2	TRBD1	TRBV5-1	TGCGCCAGCAGCTTAACCCCGGGACAGGGAATTTTATGGGGCTACACCTTC	CASSLTPGQGILWGYTF
.	15	TRBJ2-2	.	TRBV9	TGTGCCAGCAGCGTAGCCGGGTCGAACACCGGGGAGCTGTTTTTT	CASSVAGSNTGELFF
few	12	TRBJ1-6	.	TRBV6-1	TGTGCCAGCAGGCTACCGGATTCACCCCTCCACTTT	CASRLPDSPLHF
.	14	TRBJ1-2	.	TRBV7-9	TGTGCCAGCAGCCCTAACAGCCCTAACTATGGCTACACCTTC	CASSPNSPNYGYTF
.	12	TRBJ2-3	.	TRBV6-4	TGTGCCAGCAGGGCCCAGGGAGGCACGCAGTATTTT	CASRAQGGTQYF
.	19	TRBJ1-2	.	TRBV19	TGTGCCAGTAGCCAACCGGGAGGGGCAAGCGGGCGGGAGGAATATGGCTACACCTTC	CASSQPGGASGREEYGYTF
.	15	TRBJ2-7	TRBD1	TRBV10-3	TGTGCCATCAGTGAAGGGACAGGGGTGAACTACGAGCAGTACTTC	CAISEGTGVNYEQYF
.	12	TRBJ2-7	.	TRBV7-9	TGTGCCAGCAGCCCGGGTTCCTACGAGCAGTACTTC	CASSPGSYEQYF